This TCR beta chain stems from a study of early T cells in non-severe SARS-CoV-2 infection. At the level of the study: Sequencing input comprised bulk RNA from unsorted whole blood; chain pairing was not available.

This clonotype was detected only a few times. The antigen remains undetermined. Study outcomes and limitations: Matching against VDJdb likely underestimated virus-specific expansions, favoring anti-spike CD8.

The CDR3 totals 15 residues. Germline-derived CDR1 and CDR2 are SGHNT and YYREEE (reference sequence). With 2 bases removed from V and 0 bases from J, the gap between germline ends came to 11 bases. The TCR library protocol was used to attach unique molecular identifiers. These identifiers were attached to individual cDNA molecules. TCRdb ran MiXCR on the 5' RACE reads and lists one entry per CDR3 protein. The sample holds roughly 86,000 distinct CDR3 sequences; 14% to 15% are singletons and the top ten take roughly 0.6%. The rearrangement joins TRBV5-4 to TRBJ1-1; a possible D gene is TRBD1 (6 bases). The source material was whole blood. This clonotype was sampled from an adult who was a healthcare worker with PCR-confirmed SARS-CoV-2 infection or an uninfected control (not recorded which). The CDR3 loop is CASSFFGGLNTEAFF. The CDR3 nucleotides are TGTGCCAGCAGCTTTTTCGGGGGCTTGAACACTGAAGCTTTCTTT. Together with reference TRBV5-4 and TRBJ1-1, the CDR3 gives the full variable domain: ETGVTQSPTHLIKTRGQQVTLRCSSQSGHNTVSWYQQALGQGPQFIFQYYREEENGRGNFPPRFSGLQFPNYSSELNVNALELDDSALYLCASSFFGGLNTEAFFGQGTRLTVV.